These 8 T cell receptor beta chains originate from one sample sequenced in a study of shared clonotypes between healthy human individuals. Produced via immunoSEQ multiplex PCR; TCRdb's table is partial and in-frame only. Here the sample spans 400,000 or so clones, roughly 96% being singletons. The specimen sequenced was memory CD8+ T cells sorted from blood. Noted subset: CD45RO+ cells pooled with CCR7-negative TemRA cells. Receptors originate from a man under 40 in good health.

This chain connects TRBV18 to TRBJ1-3; no reliable D call. Trimming took off 3 bases at V and 0 bases at J, with 6 bases between the two ends. The germline V gene encodes CDR1 KGHSH and CDR2 LQKENI. This CDR3 is 14 amino acids long. CDR3 loop: CASSPGDSGNTIYF. CDR3 coding DNA: TGTGCCAGCTCACCCGGAGACTCTGGAAACACCATATATTTT.

This clone was picked up one time. The gene calls are TRBV11-2 and TRBJ1-1; possibly TRBD1 for D (5 bases). Trimming took 4 bases from V and 4 from J, leaving 13 bases between them. The CDR3 has 14 amino acids. CDR1 SGHAT and CDR2 FQNNGV come from the germline V gene. In DNA, the CDR3 is TGTGCCAGCAGCTCTGAGTCGGGGGGCACTGAAGCTTTCTTT. Translation gives CASSSESGGTEAFF. The complete variable domain, with remaining parts taken from reference TRBV11-2 and TRBJ1-1, reads EAGVAQSPRYKIIEKRQSVAFWCNPISGHATLYWYQQILGQGPKLLIQFQNNGVVDDSQLPKDRFSAERLKGVDSTLKIQPAKLEDSAVYLCASSSESGGTEAFFGQGTRLTVV.

This chain links TRBV4-1 with TRBJ1-6; D unresolved. With 0 bases removed from V and 0 bases from J, the gap between germline ends came to 15 bases. This CDR3 has 19 amino acids. From germline, CDR1 is MGHRA and CDR2 YSYEKL. CDR3 nucleotide sequence: TGCGCCAGCAGCCAAGATTTCCCAGCGCCGAGCTCCTATAATTCACCCCTCCACTTT. It translates to CASSQDFPAPSSYNSPLHF.

The V call is TRBV4-2, the J call TRBJ2-1; 12 bases are a match to TRBD2. The CDR3 consists of 20 residues. Per the germline V gene, CDR1 is LGHNA and CDR2 is YNFKEQ. The J segment lost 3 bases and the V segment lost 0 bases, leaving 12 bases of the junction unmatched. CDR3 DNA: TGTGCCAGCAGCCAAGATAGAGGTATAACTAGCGGGAGGATCTACAATGAGCAGTTCTTC. This sequence encodes CASSQDRGITSGRIYNEQFF.

The rearrangement joins TRBV14 to TRBJ2-1; 9 positions match TRBD2. CDR3 size: 15 residues. CDR1 SGHDN and CDR2 FVKESK come from the germline V gene. V dropped 4 bases and J dropped 8; count of bases not matched to a gene: 9. The CDR3 here is CASSPLAGVIYEQFF. The CDR3 DNA follows: TGTGCCAGCAGCCCCTTAGCGGGAGTCATTTATGAGCAGTTCTTC.

The CDR3 sequence: CASSNGTGTSGRVSSYEQYF. The CDR3 nucleotides read TGTGCCAGCAGCAATGGGACCGGGACTAGCGGGAGAGTTAGCTCCTACGAGCAGTACTTC. The V call is TRBV21-1, the J call TRBJ2-7; TRBD2 was called by the table and not checked on the DNA. TRBV21-1 constitutes a pseudogene. The CDR3 contains 20 residues.

The chain recombines TRBV6-1 with TRBJ2-7; 7 positions agree with TRBD1. Trimming took 4 bases from V and 0 from J; bases not matched to a gene: 3. Germline values: CDR1 MNHNS, CDR2 SASEGT. The CDR3 covers 14 residues. The CDR3 nucleotides are TGTGCCAGCAGTGCGGACAGGAGCTCCTACGAGCAGTACTTC. Protein: CASSADRSSYEQYF.

Remarks on this clone: The sample contains more than one DNA sequence encoding this CDR3. This chain links TRBV28 with TRBJ2-3, with 10 bases lining up with TRBD2. The CDR3 runs to 14 residues. Germline V gives CDR1 MDHEN, CDR2 SYDVKM. The junction had 4 bases not matched to a gene; V was cut back by 8 bases and J by 2 bases. The CDR3 DNA is TGTGCCAGCTCTAGCGGGGGCTCCACAGATACGCAGTATTTT. Translated, it gives CASSSGGSTDTQYF.